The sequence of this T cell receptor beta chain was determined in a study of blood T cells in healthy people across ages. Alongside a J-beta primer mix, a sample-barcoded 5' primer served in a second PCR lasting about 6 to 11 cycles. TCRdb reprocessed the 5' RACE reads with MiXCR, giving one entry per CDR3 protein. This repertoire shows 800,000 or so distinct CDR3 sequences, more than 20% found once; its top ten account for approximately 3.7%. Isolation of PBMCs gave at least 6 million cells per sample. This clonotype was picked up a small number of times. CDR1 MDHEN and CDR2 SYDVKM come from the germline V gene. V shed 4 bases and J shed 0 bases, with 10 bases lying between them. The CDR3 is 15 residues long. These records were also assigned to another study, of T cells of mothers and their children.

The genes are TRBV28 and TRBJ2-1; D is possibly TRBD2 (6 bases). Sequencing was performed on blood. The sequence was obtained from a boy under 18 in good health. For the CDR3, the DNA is TGTGCCAGCAGTTCGGGACTTCGCTCCTACAATGAGCAGTTCTTC. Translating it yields CASSSGLRSYNEQFF.